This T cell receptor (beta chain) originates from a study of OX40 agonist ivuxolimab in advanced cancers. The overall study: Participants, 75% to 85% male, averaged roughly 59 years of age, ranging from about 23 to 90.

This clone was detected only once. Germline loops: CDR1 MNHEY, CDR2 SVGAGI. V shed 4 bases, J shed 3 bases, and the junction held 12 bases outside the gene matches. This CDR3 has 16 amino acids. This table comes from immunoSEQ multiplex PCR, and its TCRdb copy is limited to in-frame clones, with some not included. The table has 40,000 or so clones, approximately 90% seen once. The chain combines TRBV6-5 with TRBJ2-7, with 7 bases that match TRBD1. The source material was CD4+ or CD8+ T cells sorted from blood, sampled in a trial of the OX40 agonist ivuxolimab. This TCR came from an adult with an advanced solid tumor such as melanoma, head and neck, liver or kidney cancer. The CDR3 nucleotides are TGTGCCAGCAGTTTCGACCGGGACAGTGCCGTCTACGAGCAGTACTTC. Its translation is CASSFDRDSAVYEQYF.